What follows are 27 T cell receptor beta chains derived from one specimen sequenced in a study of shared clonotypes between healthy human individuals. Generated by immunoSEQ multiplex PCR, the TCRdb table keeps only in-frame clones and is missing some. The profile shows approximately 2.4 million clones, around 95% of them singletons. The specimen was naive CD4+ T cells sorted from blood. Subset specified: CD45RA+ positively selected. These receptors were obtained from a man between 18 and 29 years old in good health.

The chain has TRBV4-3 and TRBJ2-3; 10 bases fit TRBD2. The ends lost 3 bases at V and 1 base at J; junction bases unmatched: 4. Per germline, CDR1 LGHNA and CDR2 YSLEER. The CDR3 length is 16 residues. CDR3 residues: CASSQSGLAGTDTQYF. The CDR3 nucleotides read TGCGCCAGCAGCCAGAGTGGACTAGCGGGCACAGATACGCAGTATTTT.

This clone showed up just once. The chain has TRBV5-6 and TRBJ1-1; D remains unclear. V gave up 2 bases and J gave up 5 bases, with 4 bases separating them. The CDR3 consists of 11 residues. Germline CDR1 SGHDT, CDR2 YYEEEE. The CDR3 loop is CASSFGTEAFF. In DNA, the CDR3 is TGTGCCAGCAGCTTCGGGACTGAAGCTTTCTTT.

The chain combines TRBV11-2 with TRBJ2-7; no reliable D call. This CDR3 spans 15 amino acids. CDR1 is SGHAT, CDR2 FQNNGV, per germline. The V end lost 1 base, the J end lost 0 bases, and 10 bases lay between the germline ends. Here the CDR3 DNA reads TGTGCCAGCAGCTTAGTTAGAGGCGTCTCCTACGAGCAGTACTTC. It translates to CASSLVRGVSYEQYF.

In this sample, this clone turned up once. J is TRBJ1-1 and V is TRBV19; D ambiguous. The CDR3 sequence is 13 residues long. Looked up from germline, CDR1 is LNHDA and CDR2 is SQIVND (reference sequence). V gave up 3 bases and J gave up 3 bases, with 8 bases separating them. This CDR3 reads CASSMTVDTEAFF. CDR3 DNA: TGTGCCAGTAGTATGACTGTGGACACTGAAGCTTTCTTT.

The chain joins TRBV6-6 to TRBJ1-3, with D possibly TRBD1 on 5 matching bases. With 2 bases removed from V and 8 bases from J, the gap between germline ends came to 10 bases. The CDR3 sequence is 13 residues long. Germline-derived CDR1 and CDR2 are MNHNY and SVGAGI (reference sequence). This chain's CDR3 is CASSYPTGDTIYF. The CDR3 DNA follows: TGTGCCAGCAGTTACCCTACAGGAGACACCATATATTTT.

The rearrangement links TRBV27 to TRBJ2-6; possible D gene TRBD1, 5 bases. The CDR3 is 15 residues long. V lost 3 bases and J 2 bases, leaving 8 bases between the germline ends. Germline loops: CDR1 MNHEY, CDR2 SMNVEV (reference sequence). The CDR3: CASSFQGTGANVLTF. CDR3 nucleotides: TGTGCCAGCAGTTTCCAGGGTACTGGGGCCAACGTCCTGACTTTC.

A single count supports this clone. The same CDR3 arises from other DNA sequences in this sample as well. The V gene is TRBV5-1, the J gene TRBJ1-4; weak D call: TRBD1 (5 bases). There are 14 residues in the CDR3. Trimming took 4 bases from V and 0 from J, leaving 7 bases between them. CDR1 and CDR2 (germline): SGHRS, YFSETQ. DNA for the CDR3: TGCGCCAGCAGCGGGGGGACAACTAATGAAAAACTGTTTTTT. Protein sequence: CASSGGTTNEKLFF.

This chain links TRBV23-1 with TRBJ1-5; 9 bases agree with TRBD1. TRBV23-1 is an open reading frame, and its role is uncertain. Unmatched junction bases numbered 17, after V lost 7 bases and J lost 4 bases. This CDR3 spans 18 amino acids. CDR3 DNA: TGCGCCAGCACCCCGCGGGAGACAGGGGGAATAAGGAATCAGCCCCAGCATTTT. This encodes CASTPRETGGIRNQPQHF.

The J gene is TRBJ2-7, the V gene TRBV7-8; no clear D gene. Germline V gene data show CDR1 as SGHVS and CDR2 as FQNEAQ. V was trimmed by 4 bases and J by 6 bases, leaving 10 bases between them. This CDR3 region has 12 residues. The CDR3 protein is CASSSRPSEQYF. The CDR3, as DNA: TGTGCCAGCAGCTCCCGACCCTCCGAGCAGTACTTC.

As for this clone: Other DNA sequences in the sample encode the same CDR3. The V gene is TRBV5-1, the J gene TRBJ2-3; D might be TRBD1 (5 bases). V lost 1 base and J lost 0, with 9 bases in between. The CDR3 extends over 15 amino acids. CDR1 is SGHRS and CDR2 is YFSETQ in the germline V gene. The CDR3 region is CASSLQGTSTDTQYF. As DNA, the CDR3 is TGCGCCAGCAGCTTGCAGGGAACTAGCACAGATACGCAGTATTTT.

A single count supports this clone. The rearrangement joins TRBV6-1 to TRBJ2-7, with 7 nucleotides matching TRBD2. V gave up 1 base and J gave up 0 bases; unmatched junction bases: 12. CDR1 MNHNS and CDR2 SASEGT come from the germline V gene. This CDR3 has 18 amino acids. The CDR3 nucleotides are TGTGCCAGCAGTGAAGGATTATTAGGGAGGGCCATCTCCTACGAGCAGTACTTC. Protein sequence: CASSEGLLGRAISYEQYF.

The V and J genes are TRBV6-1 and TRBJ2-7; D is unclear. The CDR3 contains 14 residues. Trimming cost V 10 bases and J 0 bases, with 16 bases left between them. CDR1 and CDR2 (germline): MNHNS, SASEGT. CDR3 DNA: TGTGCCACCCGGACGTTGCGCAGCTCCTACGAGCAGTACTTC. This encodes CATRTLRSSYEQYF.

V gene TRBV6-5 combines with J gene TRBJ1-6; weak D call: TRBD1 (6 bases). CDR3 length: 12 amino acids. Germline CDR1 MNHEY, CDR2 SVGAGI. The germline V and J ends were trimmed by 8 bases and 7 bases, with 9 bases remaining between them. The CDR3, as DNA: TGTGCCAGCGGAAGGGGGAATTCACCCCTCCACTTT. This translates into CASGRGNSPLHF.

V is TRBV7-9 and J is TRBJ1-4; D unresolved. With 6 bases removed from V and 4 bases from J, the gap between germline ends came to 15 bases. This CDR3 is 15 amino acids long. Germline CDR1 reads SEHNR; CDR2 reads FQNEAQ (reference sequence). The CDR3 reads CASRRSTENNEKLFF. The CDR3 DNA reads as TGTGCCAGCAGACGAAGTACAGAGAATAATGAAAAACTGTTTTTT.

CDR3 coding DNA: TGTGCCAGCAGTCATTCTCAGGGGCATCAGCCCCAGCATTTT. It translates to CASSHSQGHQPQHF. V usage is TRBV2 and J usage is TRBJ1-5; D possibly corresponds to TRBD1 (6 bases). CDR3 length: 14 residues. The ends were cut back, 5 bases at V and 5 bases at J, with 13 bases in the middle. Germline V CDR1 and CDR2: SNHLY, FYNNEI.

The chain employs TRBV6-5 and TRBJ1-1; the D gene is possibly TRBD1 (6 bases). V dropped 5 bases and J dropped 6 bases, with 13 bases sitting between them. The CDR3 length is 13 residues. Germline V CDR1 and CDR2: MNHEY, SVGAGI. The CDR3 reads CASSLDRRSEAFF. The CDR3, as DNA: TGTGCCAGCAGTCTGGACAGAAGGTCTGAAGCTTTCTTT.

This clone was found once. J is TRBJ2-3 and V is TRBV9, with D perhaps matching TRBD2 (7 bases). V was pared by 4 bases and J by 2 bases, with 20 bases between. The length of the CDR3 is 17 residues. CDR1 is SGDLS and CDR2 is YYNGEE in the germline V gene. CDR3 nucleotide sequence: TGTGCCAGCAGCCCGAGGGGGGACTACTATTCCACAGATACGCAGTATTTT. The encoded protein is CASSPRGDYYSTDTQYF. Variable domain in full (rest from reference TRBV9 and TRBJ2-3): DSGVTQTPKHLITATGQRVTLRCSPRSGDLSVYWYQQSLDQGLQFLIQYYNGEERAKGNILERFSAQQFPDLHSELNLSSLELGDSALYFCASSPRGDYYSTDTQYFGPGTRLTVL.

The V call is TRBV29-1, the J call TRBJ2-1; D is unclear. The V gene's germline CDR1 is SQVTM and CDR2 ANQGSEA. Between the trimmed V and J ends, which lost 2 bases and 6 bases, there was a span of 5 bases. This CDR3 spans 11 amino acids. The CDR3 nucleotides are TGCAGCGTTGAACGAGGCAATGAGCAGTTCTTC. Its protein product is CSVERGNEQFF.

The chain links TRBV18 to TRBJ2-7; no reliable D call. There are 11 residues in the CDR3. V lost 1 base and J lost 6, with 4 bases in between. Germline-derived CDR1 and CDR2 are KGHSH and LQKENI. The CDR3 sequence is CASSPQVEQYF. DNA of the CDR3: TGTGCCAGCTCACCACAGGTCGAGCAGTACTTC.

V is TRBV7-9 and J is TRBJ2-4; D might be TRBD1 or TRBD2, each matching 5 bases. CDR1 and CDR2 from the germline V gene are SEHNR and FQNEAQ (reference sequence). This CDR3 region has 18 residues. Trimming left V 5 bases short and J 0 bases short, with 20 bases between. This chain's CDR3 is CASSPGPYSGLAKNIQYF. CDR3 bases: TGTGCCAGCAGCCCGGGGCCATACTCCGGACTAGCCAAAAACATTCAGTACTTC.

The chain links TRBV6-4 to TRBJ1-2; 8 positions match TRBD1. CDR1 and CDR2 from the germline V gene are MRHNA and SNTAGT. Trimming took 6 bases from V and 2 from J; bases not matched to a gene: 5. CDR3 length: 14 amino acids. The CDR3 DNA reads TGTGCCAGCAGACCCGGACAGGGAAACTATGGCTACACCTTC. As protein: CASRPGQGNYGYTF.

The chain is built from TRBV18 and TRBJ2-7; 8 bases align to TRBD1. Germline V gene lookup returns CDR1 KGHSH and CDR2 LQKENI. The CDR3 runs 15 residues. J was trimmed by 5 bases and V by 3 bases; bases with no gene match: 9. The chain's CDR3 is CASSPTDRERNEQYF. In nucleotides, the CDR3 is TGTGCCAGCTCACCCACGGACAGGGAGAGAAACGAGCAGTACTTC.

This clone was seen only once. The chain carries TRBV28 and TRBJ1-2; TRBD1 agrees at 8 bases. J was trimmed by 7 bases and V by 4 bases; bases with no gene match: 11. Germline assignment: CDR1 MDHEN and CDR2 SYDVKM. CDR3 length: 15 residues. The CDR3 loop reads CASSSQGERVSGYTF. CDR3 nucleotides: TGTGCCAGCAGTTCACAGGGGGAGAGAGTGAGTGGCTACACCTTC.

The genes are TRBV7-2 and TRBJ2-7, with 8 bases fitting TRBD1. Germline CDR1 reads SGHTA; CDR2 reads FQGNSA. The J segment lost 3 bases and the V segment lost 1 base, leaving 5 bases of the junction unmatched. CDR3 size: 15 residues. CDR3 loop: CASSLGQGLLYEQYF. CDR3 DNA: TGTGCCAGCAGCTTAGGACAGGGGCTTCTCTACGAGCAGTACTTC.

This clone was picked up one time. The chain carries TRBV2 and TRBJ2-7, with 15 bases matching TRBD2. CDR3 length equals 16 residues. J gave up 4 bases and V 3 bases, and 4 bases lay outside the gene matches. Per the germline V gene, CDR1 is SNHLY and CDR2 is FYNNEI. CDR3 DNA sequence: TGTGCCAGCAGTGAGGGACTAGCGGGAGGTCGATACGAGCAGTACTTC. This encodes CASSEGLAGGRYEQYF.

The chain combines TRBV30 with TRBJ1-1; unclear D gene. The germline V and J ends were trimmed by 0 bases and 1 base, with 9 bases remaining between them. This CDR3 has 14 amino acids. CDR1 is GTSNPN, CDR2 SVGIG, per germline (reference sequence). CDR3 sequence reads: CAWSVHRTNTEAFF. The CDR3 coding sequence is TGTGCCTGGAGTGTACATCGAACGAACACTGAAGCTTTCTTT.

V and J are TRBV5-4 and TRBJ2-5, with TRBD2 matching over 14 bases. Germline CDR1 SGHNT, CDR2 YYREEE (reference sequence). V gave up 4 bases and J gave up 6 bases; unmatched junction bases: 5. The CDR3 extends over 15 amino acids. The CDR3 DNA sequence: TGTGCCAGCAGCCAGGGACTAGCGGGGGAAAAGACCCAGTACTTC. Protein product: CASSQGLAGEKTQYF.